A single T cell receptor beta chain is shown here with its context. The sample comes from a study of blood T cells in healthy people across ages. With a J-beta primer mix and a sample-barcoded 5' primer, a second PCR ran roughly 6 to 12 cycles. TCRdb called the 5' RACE reads again in MiXCR, with one record for every CDR3 protein. The sample has 650,000 to 950,000 distinct CDR3 sequences, 40% to 50% seen once. The sequenced sample was blood. The source is a man in his sixties in good health.

This CDR3 reads CASSLGVGGRQETQYF. The CDR3 DNA follows: TGTGCCAGCAGCTTGGGGGTGGGGGGACGGCAAGAGACCCAGTACTTC. The chain has TRBV7-2 and TRBJ2-5, with TRBD2 as a possible D gene (6 bases). This CDR3 is built from 16 residues. Germline values: CDR1 SGHTA, CDR2 FQGNSA. Deletions cut 3 bases from V and 2 bases from J, with 16 bases between.